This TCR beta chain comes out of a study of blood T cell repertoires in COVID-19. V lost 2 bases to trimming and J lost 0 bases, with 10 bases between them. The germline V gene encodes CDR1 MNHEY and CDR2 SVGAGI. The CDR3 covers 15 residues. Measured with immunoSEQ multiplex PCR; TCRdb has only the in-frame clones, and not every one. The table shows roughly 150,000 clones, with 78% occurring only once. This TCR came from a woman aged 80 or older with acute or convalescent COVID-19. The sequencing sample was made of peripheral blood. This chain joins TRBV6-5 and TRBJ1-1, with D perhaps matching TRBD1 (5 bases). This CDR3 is CASSYGAALNTEAFF. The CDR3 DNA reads TGTGCCAGCAGTTACGGGGCGGCTCTGAACACTGAAGCTTTCTTT.